This section outlines one T cell receptor beta chain sequence together with its context. This sample stems from a study of T cell repertoires in cytomegalovirus infection. The CDR3 length is 15 residues. Unmatched junction bases numbered 3, after V lost 0 bases and J lost 4 bases. CDR1 ENHRY and CDR2 SYGVKD come from the germline V gene. Each CDR3 protein gets one entry after TCRdb re-called the reads with MiXCR. The sample yields roughly 760,000 distinct CDR3 sequences, roughly 35% seen once. The sequenced material came from PBMCs. V usage is TRBV10-3 and J usage is TRBJ1-1; 9 bases match TRBD1. This clonotype was obtained from a human donor in good health (CMV status not recorded). Some clones in this sample may be carry-over from other donors' samples. The CDR3 bases are TGTGCCATCAGTGAGTCCGGGGACAGGGTCACTGAAGCTTTCTTT. This gives the protein CAISESGDRVTEAFF.